This T cell receptor (beta chain) comes out of a study of patients and donors after allogeneic stem cell transplantation. The CDR3 is 14 amino acids. With V trimmed by 5 bases and J by 5 bases, 7 bases remained unmatched. The germline V gene has CDR1 SEHNR and CDR2 FQNEAQ (reference sequence). MiXCR, applied by TCRdb to the RT-PCR reads, yields one record per CDR3 protein. The sample has 9,000 or so distinct CDR3 sequences, around 4.1% seen once. This clonotype was counted at least ten times. V and J are TRBV7-9 and TRBJ2-7, with TRBD2 matching 9 bases. What was sequenced was blood, either unsorted or a sorted T cell fraction (not recorded which). The origin of this receptor is a human donor who was either an allogeneic HSCT recipient or a stem cell or donor lymphocyte infusion donor (not recorded which). It is not recorded whose cells these are; they may come from a transplant donor. As DNA, the CDR3 is TGTGCCAGCAGCCTTAGCGGGAGTTTGGACGAGCAGTACTTC. This gives the protein CASSLSGSLDEQYF.